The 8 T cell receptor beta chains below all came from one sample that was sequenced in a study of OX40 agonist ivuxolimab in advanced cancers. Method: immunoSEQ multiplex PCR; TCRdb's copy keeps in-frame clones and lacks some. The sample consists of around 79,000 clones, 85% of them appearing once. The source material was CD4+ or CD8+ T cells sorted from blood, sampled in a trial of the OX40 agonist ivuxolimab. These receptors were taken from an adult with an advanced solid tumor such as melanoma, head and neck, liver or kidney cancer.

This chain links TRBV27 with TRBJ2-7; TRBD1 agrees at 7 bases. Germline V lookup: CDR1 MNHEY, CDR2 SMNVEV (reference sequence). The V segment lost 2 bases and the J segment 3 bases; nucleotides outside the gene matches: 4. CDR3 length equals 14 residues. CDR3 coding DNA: TGTGCCAGCAGTTTAAGACAGGGCGGCTACGAGCAGTACTTC. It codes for CASSLRQGGYEQYF.

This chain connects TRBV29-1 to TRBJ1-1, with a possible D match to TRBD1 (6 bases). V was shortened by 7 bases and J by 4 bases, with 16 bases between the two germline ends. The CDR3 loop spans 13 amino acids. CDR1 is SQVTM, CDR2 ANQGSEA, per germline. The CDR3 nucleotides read TGCAGCGGTCGGGACACACCAACCACTGAAGCTTTCTTT. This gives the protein CSGRDTPTTEAFF.

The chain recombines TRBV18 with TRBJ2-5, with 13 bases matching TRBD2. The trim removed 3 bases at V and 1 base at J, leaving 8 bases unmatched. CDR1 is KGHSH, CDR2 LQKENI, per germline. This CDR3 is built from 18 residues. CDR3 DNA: TGTGCCAGCTCACCGAGGGTCGGGACTAGCGGGGCCCAAGAGACCCAGTACTTC. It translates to CASSPRVGTSGAQETQYF.

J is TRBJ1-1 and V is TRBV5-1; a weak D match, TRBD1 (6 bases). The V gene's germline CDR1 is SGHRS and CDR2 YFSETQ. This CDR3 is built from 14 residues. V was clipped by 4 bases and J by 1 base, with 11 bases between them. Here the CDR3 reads CASSEIQGNTEAFF. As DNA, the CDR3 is TGCGCCAGCAGCGAGATACAGGGGAACACTGAAGCTTTCTTT.

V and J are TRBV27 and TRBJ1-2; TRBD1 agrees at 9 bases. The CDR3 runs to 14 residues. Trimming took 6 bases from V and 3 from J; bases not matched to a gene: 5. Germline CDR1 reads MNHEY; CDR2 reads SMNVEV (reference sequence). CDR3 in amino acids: CASRQGASYYGYTF. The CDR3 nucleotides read TGTGCCAGCAGACAGGGGGCGTCGTACTATGGCTACACCTTC.

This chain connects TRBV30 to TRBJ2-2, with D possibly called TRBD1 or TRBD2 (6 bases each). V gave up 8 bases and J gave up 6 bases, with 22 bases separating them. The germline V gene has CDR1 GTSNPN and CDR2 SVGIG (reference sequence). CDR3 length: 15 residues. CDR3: CAAKDRGLFSGELFF. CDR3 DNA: TGTGCCGCGAAGGACCGGGGGCTTTTTTCCGGGGAGCTGTTTTTT.

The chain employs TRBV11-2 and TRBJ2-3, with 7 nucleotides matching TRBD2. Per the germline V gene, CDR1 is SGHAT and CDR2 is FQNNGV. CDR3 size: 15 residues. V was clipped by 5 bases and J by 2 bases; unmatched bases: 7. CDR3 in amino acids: CASSPRDYLTDTQYF. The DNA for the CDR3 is TGTGCCAGCAGCCCCCGGGACTACCTCACAGATACGCAGTATTTT.

The DNA of the CDR3 is TGTGCCAGCAGCCCTGGGGAAACCACCTATGGCTACACCTTC. This translates into CASSPGETTYGYTF. V is TRBV5-6 and J is TRBJ1-2; D gene uncertain. Trimming shortened V by 4 bases and J by 4 bases, and 14 bases separated the two germline ends. CDR1 and CDR2 from the germline V gene are SGHDT and YYEEEE. The CDR3 length is 14 residues.